This TCR beta chain was sequenced for a study of cytomegalovirus exposure and HLA in healthy donors. The overall study: Among the approximately 400 donors who were genotyped, about 86% fell in the genetic ancestry cluster that is associated with self-reported Caucasian donors.

As regards this clone: Its antigen remains unidentified.

The CDR3 is 12 amino acids. Germline CDR1 reads KGHSH; CDR2 reads LQKENI. After removal of 6 bases from V and 4 bases from J, the junction contained 3 bases not matched to a gene. Study outcomes and limitations: Compared with the approximately 680-donor mean, an Asian-associated ancestry cluster reportedly had fewer N-insertions, according to a later analysis.

PCR involved 60 Vbeta and 13 Jbeta primers. Produced via immunoSEQ multiplex PCR; TCRdb's table is partial and in-frame only. The data show over 150,000 clones, around 80% seen once. The sample comprised PBMCs. The chain is built from TRBV18 and TRBJ2-7; 7 bases map to TRBD1. This receptor was taken from a woman aged 55 to 70 in good health and CMV-seropositive. CDR3 sequence: CASSGTVYEQYF. CDR3 in DNA: TGTGCCAGCTCGGGGACAGTTTACGAGCAGTACTTC.